This is a list of T cell receptor beta chains from one sample in a study of blood T cell repertoires in COVID-19. The table came from immunoSEQ multiplex PCR; TCRdb's copy has only in-frame clones and leaves some out. The data contain about 130,000 clones, about 85% of them seen just once; the ten biggest clones take up 6.6%. The sample consisted of peripheral blood. These receptors came from a man older than 75 with active or convalescent COVID-19. Both conserved end residues are part of each CDR3. Fields, in order: D gene, V gene, clone size, J gene, CDR3 DNA, CDR3 protein. A D gene is named only where the DNA matches it firmly. Some rows mark clone size as missing; the rest say once, few, many or name a class of expanded clone.

TRBD2	TRBV7-2	-	TRBJ2-7	TGTGCCAGCAGCTTAGGAAGCGGGGGCTACGAGCAGTACTTC	CASSLGSGGYEQYF
-	TRBV10-3	-	TRBJ1-1	TGTGCCATCAGTGAGGGGGCCACTGAAGCTTTCTTT	CAISEGATEAFF
-	TRBV27	-	TRBJ1-6	TGTGCCAGCAGTCCAAGCCGGCAGGGAACAGGGTATAATTCACCCCTCCACTTT	CASSPSRQGTGYNSPLHF
TRBD1	TRBV9	-	TRBJ2-7	TGTGCCAGCAGCGCTCGGACAGGGGACGTATTCGACGAGCAGTACTTC	CASSARTGDVFDEQYF
-	TRBV7-3	-	TRBJ2-5	TGTGCCAGCAGCGCCTACAACAGGGAGACCCAGTACTTC	CASSAYNRETQYF
-	TRBV24-1	-	TRBJ2-5	TGTGCCACCAGTGATTTCTATGGGCAGGGACAAGAGACCCAGTACTTC	CATSDFYGQGQETQYF
-	TRBV11-1	-	TRBJ2-7	TGTGCCAGCACCCCATCCGGGGGTGATGGCTACGAGCAGTACTTC	CASTPSGGDGYEQYF
-	TRBV18	-	TRBJ2-3	TGTGCCAGCTCACCAGGTAGCCACCACACAGATACGCAGTATTTT	CASSPGSHHTDTQYF
-	TRBV7-3	-	TRBJ1-1	TGTGCCAGCAGGAGCAGGGTGAACACTGAAGCTTTCTTT	CASRSRVNTEAFF
-	TRBV27	few	TRBJ1-5	TGTGCCAGCAGTTTATCAGCGGTACAGGGATATAGCAATCAGCCCCAGCATTTT	CASSLSAVQGYSNQPQHF
-	TRBV7-3	-	TRBJ2-1	TGTGCCAGCAGCTGGGGAGACAATGAGCAGTTCTTC	CASSWGDNEQFF
-	TRBV6-1	-	TRBJ1-3	TGTGCCAGCAGTGAAGCGTCAGGGCTTGTCTCTGGAAACACCATATATTTT	CASSEASGLVSGNTIYF
TRBD1	TRBV4-1	-	TRBJ1-4	TGCGCCAGCAGCCGAGACAGGGGGCGTAATGAAAAACTGTTTTTT	CASSRDRGRNEKLFF
-	TRBV5-1	-	TRBJ2-3	TGCGCCAGCAGCTTCCCCGGGACTAGCACAGATACGCAGTATTTT	CASSFPGTSTDTQYF
TRBD1	TRBV5-4	-	TRBJ1-2	TGTGCCAGCAGCATACCGGGACAGGATAACTATGGCTACACCTTC	CASSIPGQDNYGYTF
TRBD1	TRBV6-5	few	TRBJ1-2	TGTGCCAGCAGTTACGCCCAGGGGGCGCGGGGCTACACCTTC	CASSYAQGARGYTF
TRBD1	TRBV19	-	TRBJ2-5	TGTGCCAGTAGTAAGGACAGGGAAGAGACCCAGTACTTC	CASSKDREETQYF
TRBD1	TRBV3-1/TRBV3-2	-	TRBJ2-3	TGTGCCAGCAGCCAAGATAGTTTTCGACAGGGGGCGGTAGATACGCAGTATTTT	CASSQDSFRQGAVDTQYF
-	TRBV16	-	TRBJ1-6	TGTGCCAGCAGCCAGGGCAGAAATTCACCCCTCCACTTT	CASSQGRNSPLHF
-	TRBV2	-	TRBJ1-5	TGTGCCAGCAGTCGGGACAAAAATCAGCCCCAGCATTTT	CASSRDKNQPQHF
TRBD2	TRBV29-1	-	TRBJ2-7	TGCAGCGTTGACACTAGCGGGAGGGCCGGATACGAGCAGTACTTC	CSVDTSGRAGYEQYF
TRBD1	TRBV10-3	-	TRBJ2-1	TGTGCCATCAGGACCCGGGACAGGGACGATGAGCAGTTCTTC	CAIRTRDRDDEQFF
TRBD2	TRBV5-4	-	TRBJ2-1	TGTGCCAGCAGGTCCCATACTAGCGGATACAATGAGCAGTTCTTC	CASRSHTSGYNEQFF
-	TRBV29-1	-	TRBJ1-1	TGCAGCGCGAAGGGGGAGACTGAAGCTTTCTTT	CSAKGETEAFF
TRBD1	TRBV5-6	-	TRBJ1-2	TGTGCCAGCACCCCACTCGGGGACAGGGGAAGTTCGGGCTACACCTTC	CASTPLGDRGSSGYTF
-	TRBV6-6	once	TRBJ2-1	TGTGCCAGCAGCCCTGGGAGCGAGCAGTTCTTC	CASSPGSEQFF
-	TRBV9	-	TRBJ2-3	TGTGCCAGCAGCAGGCTGGTCGGGACAGATACGCAGTATTTT	CASSRLVGTDTQYF
-	TRBV30	-	TRBJ1-4	TGTGCCTGGAGTGTACGGGGAGGTCTGTTTTTT	CAWSVRGGLFF
TRBD2	TRBV7-6	few	TRBJ2-5	TGTGCCAGCAGCTTAGAGGGAGCGGGGGGTATGAAGACCCAGTACTTC	CASSLEGAGGMKTQYF
-	TRBV11-1	-	TRBJ1-5	TGTGCCAGCAGCTTAGCCGGCAATCAGCCCCAGCATTTT	CASSLAGNQPQHF